This passage covers 31 T cell receptor beta chains from one sample sequenced in a study of cytomegalovirus exposure and HLA in healthy donors. The PCR contained 60 Vbeta and 13 Jbeta primers. Sequencing was performed with immunoSEQ multiplex PCR; in TCRdb, only in-frame clones are kept and a portion is missing. The table has 150,000 to 200,000 clones, around 82% seen once. The sample comprised PBMCs. These receptors originate from a woman aged 45 to 65 in good health and CMV-seropositive.

The CDR3 is CASSSRTSGVPGGNNEQFF. The CDR3 DNA reads as TGCGCCAGCAGCTCGCGGACTAGCGGGGTCCCTGGGGGGAACAATGAGCAGTTCTTC. V usage is TRBV4-1 and J usage is TRBJ2-1; TRBD2 aligns across 12 bases. The CDR3 contains 19 residues. Germline V gene data show CDR1 as MGHRA and CDR2 as YSYEKL. J was trimmed by 5 bases and V by 5 bases; bases with no gene match: 16.

This CDR3 is CASSLWSQGNTEAFF. In DNA, the CDR3 is TGCGCCAGCAGCTTATGGTCCCAGGGGAACACTGAAGCTTTCTTT. The genes are TRBV5-1 and TRBJ1-1, with D possibly TRBD1 on 5 matching bases. V lost 2 bases and J 1 base, leaving 12 bases between the germline ends. Germline-derived CDR1 and CDR2 are SGHRS and YFSETQ. The CDR3 length is 15 residues.

The V and J genes are TRBV6-4 and TRBJ2-7; D not certain. The CDR3 spans 13 residues. With 3 bases removed from V and 5 bases from J, the gap between germline ends came to 11 bases. The germline V gene has CDR1 MRHNA and CDR2 SNTAGT. CDR3 in amino acids: CASSEPYPNEQYF. In DNA, the CDR3 is TGTGCCAGCAGTGAACCCTACCCCAACGAGCAGTACTTC.

In nucleotides, the CDR3 is TGTGCCAGCAGCTCAATCACGACAGGGGCCTACTGGAACACCGGGGAGCTGTTTTTT. Translating it yields CASSSITTGAYWNTGELFF. The chain recombines TRBV11-2 with TRBJ2-2, with 8 bases fitting TRBD1. The germline V gene encodes CDR1 SGHAT and CDR2 FQNNGV. This CDR3 contains 19 residues. Trimming took 4 bases from V and 1 from J; bases not matched to a gene: 14. The entire variable domain, with the rest obtained from reference TRBV11-2 and TRBJ2-2, is as follows: EAGVAQSPRYKIIEKRQSVAFWCNPISGHATLYWYQQILGQGPKLLIQFQNNGVVDDSQLPKDRFSAERLKGVDSTLKIQPAKLEDSAVYLCASSSITTGAYWNTGELFFGEGSRLTVL.

This clone occurred a few times. This chain links TRBV7-8 with TRBJ1-5, with 8 bases identical to TRBD1. Germline V lookup: CDR1 SGHVS, CDR2 FQNEAQ. J lost 1 base, V lost 1 base, and 9 bases had no gene match. The CDR3 consists of 18 residues. The CDR3 is CASSLDPGGRESNQPQHF. The CDR3 DNA follows: TGTGCCAGCAGCTTAGATCCAGGGGGCCGGGAGAGCAATCAGCCCCAGCATTTT. Variable domain in full (rest from reference TRBV7-8 and TRBJ1-5): GAGVSQSPRYKVAKRGQDVALRCDPISGHVSLFWYQQALGQGPEFLTYFQNEAQLDKSGLPSDRFFAERPEGSVSTLKIQRTQQEDSAVYLCASSLDPGGRESNQPQHFGDGTRLSIL.

This clone was picked up a small number of times. This sequence joins TRBV19 and TRBJ1-2; 10 bases map to TRBD1. The CDR3 runs 13 residues. J gave up 5 bases and V 9 bases, and 6 bases lay outside the gene matches. Germline V gene data show CDR1 as LNHDA and CDR2 as SQIVND (reference sequence). CDR3 coding DNA: TGTGCCAGCCTAGGGGGACAGGGGTATGGCTACACCTTC. It is translated as CASLGGQGYGYTF.

The chain carries TRBV4-2 and TRBJ2-5, with TRBD2 matching over 8 bases. With V trimmed by 4 bases and J by 0 bases, 7 bases remained unmatched. This CDR3 spans 16 amino acids. CDR1 and CDR2 from the germline V gene are LGHNA and YNFKEQ. CDR3 region: CASSLRRGGDQETQYF. The CDR3 nucleotides are TGTGCCAGCAGCCTCCGACGGGGGGGGGACCAAGAGACCCAGTACTTC.

V usage is TRBV7-9 and J usage is TRBJ2-7; 11 positions match TRBD1. Trimming took 5 bases from V and 7 from J; bases not matched to a gene: 7. Germline lookup yields CDR1 SEHNR and CDR2 FQNEAQ (reference sequence). The length of the CDR3 is 14 residues. The CDR3 reads CASSKGQGAWEQYF. As DNA, the CDR3 is TGTGCCAGCAGCAAAGGACAGGGGGCGTGGGAGCAGTACTTC.

J is TRBJ1-3 and V is TRBV6-1, with D maybe TRBD1 (5 bases). CDR1 is MNHNS and CDR2 is SASEGT in the germline V gene. This CDR3 is 14 amino acids long. V dropped 1 base and J dropped 2 bases, with 6 bases sitting between them. CDR3 region: CASSEGGAGNTIYF. The CDR3 DNA is TGTGCCAGCAGTGAAGGGGGGGCTGGAAACACCATATATTTT.

The V call is TRBV7-9, the J call TRBJ1-1, with TRBD1 as a possible D gene (6 bases). Germline loops: CDR1 SEHNR, CDR2 FQNEAQ (reference sequence). The CDR3 is 13 amino acids. The V end lost 5 bases, the J end lost 5 bases, and 12 bases lay between the germline ends. DNA of the CDR3: TGTGCCAGCAGCGTATTTAGGGGGACTGAAGCTTTCTTT. Translation gives CASSVFRGTEAFF.

This chain uses TRBV6-1 with TRBJ1-2, with 11 bases fitting TRBD1. V lost 4 bases, J lost 7 bases, and 5 bases stayed unmatched. Germline CDR1 reads MNHNS; CDR2 reads SASEGT. The CDR3 totals 14 residues. CDR3 amino acids: CASSVLGQGAGYTF. CDR3 DNA: TGTGCCAGCAGTGTCCTCGGACAGGGGGCTGGCTACACCTTC.

The V and J genes are TRBV7-6 and TRBJ2-7; D possibly corresponds to TRBD2 (6 bases). CDR3 size: 15 residues. V dropped 0 bases and J dropped 6 bases, with 15 bases sitting between them. Germline CDR1 and CDR2: SGHVS and FNYEAQ. CDR3 sequence: CASSLAETRASEQYF. The CDR3 nucleotides are TGTGCCAGCAGCTTAGCGGAGACTAGGGCCTCCGAGCAGTACTTC.

V and J are TRBV11-2 and TRBJ1-2; D unresolved. Germline V gives CDR1 SGHAT, CDR2 FQNNGV. The V end was cut by 5 bases, the J end by 0 bases, with 7 bases between. This CDR3 comprises 13 residues. CDR3 DNA sequence: TGTGCCAGCAGCCCGGAGGCTAACTATGGCTACACCTTC. Translating it yields CASSPEANYGYTF.

The chain employs TRBV19 and TRBJ2-1, with 10 bases lining up with TRBD2. The J segment lost 6 bases and the V segment lost 6 bases, leaving 11 bases of the junction unmatched. CDR1 and CDR2 from the germline V gene are LNHDA and SQIVND (reference sequence). This CDR3 spans 16 amino acids. As DNA, the CDR3 is TGTGCCAGTAGCCAGTTAAGCGGGGGGGCAGTCAATGAGCAGTTCTTC. It translates to CASSQLSGGAVNEQFF. Full variable domain (outside the CDR3, taken from reference TRBV19 and TRBJ2-1): DGGITQSPKYLFRKEGQNVTLSCEQNLNHDAMYWYRQDPGQGLRLIYYSQIVNDFQKGDIAEGYSVSREKKESFPLTVTSAQKNPTAFYLCASSQLSGGAVNEQFFGPGTRLTVL.

This rearrangement joins TRBV11-2 to TRBJ2-5; D unclear. Looked up from germline, CDR1 is SGHAT and CDR2 is FQNNGV. The V end was cut by 0 bases, the J end by 4 bases, with 6 bases between. The CDR3 runs to 13 residues. The CDR3 reads CASSLDRVETQYF. The CDR3 nucleotides read TGTGCCAGCAGCTTAGATCGGGTAGAGACCCAGTACTTC.

The chain is built from TRBV6-1 and TRBJ1-5; D gene unclear. V gave up 5 bases and J gave up 3 bases, with 11 bases separating them. Germline CDR1 reads MNHNS; CDR2 reads SASEGT. The CDR3 is 14 amino acids. CDR3 coding DNA: TGTGCCAGCAGTCGGGGATGGTCCAATCAGCCCCAGCATTTT. This codes for CASSRGWSNQPQHF.

V usage is TRBV19 and J usage is TRBJ2-6; 7 bases fit TRBD1. Germline CDR1 is LNHDA and CDR2 is SQIVND (reference sequence). The CDR3 spans 15 residues. With V trimmed by 3 bases and J by 3 bases, 2 bases remained unmatched. The CDR3 DNA sequence: TGTGCCAGTAGTATCTACAGGGGTGGGGCCAACGTCCTGACTTTC. Translated, it gives CASSIYRGGANVLTF.

The chain links TRBV29-1 to TRBJ1-5, with D perhaps matching TRBD1 (6 bases). Germline CDR1 SQVTM, CDR2 ANQGSEA. The CDR3 sequence is 16 residues long. The V end lost 0 bases, the J end lost 0 bases, and 12 bases lay between the germline ends. For the CDR3, the DNA is TGCAGCGTTGAAGAAAGGGGGAATTTTAGCAATCAGCCCCAGCATTTT. Protein: CSVEERGNFSNQPQHF.

The CDR3 DNA is TGTGCCAGCAGCTTACCACAGGGGGTAGATACGCAGTATTTT. Translation gives CASSLPQGVDTQYF. The genes are TRBV7-9 and TRBJ2-3; 8 nucleotides line up with TRBD1. This CDR3 region has 14 residues. Germline CDR1 SEHNR, CDR2 FQNEAQ (reference sequence). Trimming cost V 2 bases and J 5 bases; bases outside gene matches: 3.

CDR3 DNA sequence: TGTGCCAGCAGCCAAGCGGCAGGGAACGAAAACATTCAGTACTTC. Amino acids: CASSQAAGNENIQYF. The gene calls are TRBV4-2 and TRBJ2-4, with TRBD1 as a possible D gene (5 bases). The germline V gene has CDR1 LGHNA and CDR2 YNFKEQ. The CDR3 is made up of 15 amino acids. Trimming removed 1 base at V and 5 bases at J, with 12 bases between.

The V call is TRBV4-1, the J call TRBJ2-2; 9 bases are a match to TRBD2. There are 16 residues in the CDR3. Germline trimming cut 3 bases from V and 4 bases from J; bases unmatched to any gene: 6. The germline V gene encodes CDR1 MGHRA and CDR2 YSYEKL. This CDR3 reads CASSQTAGGGTGELFF. The CDR3, as DNA: TGCGCCAGCAGCCAGACAGCGGGGGGTGGCACCGGGGAGCTGTTTTTT.

This clone came up once. This rearrangement joins TRBV7-8 to TRBJ2-1; TRBD2 matches at 11 bases. V was pared by 5 bases and J by 2 bases, with 5 bases of the junction left unmatched. CDR3 length equals 16 residues. Germline lookup yields CDR1 SGHVS and CDR2 FQNEAQ. The CDR3 DNA reads as TGTGCCAGCAGCCTTAGCGGGGGGGCTGCCTACAATGAGCAGTTCTTC. Residues: CASSLSGGAAYNEQFF.

This chain joins TRBV9 and TRBJ2-2; 9 positions agree with TRBD2. J gave up 4 bases and V 6 bases, and 13 bases lay outside the gene matches. The CDR3 consists of 17 residues. Germline V CDR1 and CDR2: SGDLS, YYNGEE. The chain's CDR3 is CASTQTPAGGLTGELFF. DNA of the CDR3: TGTGCCAGCACCCAGACCCCAGCGGGGGGTCTCACCGGGGAGCTGTTTTTT. The variable domain in full, completed from reference TRBV9 and TRBJ2-2, reads DSGVTQTPKHLITATGQRVTLRCSPRSGDLSVYWYQQSLDQGLQFLIQYYNGEERAKGNILERFSAQQFPDLHSELNLSSLELGDSALYFCASTQTPAGGLTGELFFGEGSRLTVL.

The sample holds one count of this clone. V gene TRBV6-6 combines with J gene TRBJ2-7, with a possible D match to TRBD2 (5 bases). CDR3 size: 16 residues. CDR1 MNHNY and CDR2 SVGAGI come from the germline V gene (reference sequence). V was pared by 6 bases and J by 0 bases, with 18 bases between. The CDR3 DNA follows: TGTGCCAGCAGCACCTCATCCGGGGTGTTCTCCTACGAGCAGTACTTC. Amino acid sequence: CASSTSSGVFSYEQYF.

The genes are TRBV2 and TRBJ2-7; D not certain. The CDR3 contains 10 residues. Germline-derived CDR1 and CDR2 are SNHLY and FYNNEI. V lost 7 bases to trimming and J lost 3 bases, with 4 bases between them. The CDR3 protein is CASNGYEQYF. CDR3 coding DNA: TGTGCCAGCAACGGCTACGAGCAGTACTTC.

V usage is TRBV27 and J usage is TRBJ2-2, with 10 positions matching TRBD1. The CDR3 spans 16 residues. Trimming removed 8 bases from V and 4 bases from J; junction bases left unmatched: 10. Germline CDR1 is MNHEY and CDR2 is SMNVEV (reference sequence). CDR3 amino acids: CASRPDRGLPTGELFF. For the CDR3, the DNA is TGTGCCAGCCGACCTGACAGGGGGCTTCCCACCGGGGAGCTGTTTTTT.

The chain employs TRBV18 and TRBJ2-3; possible D gene TRBD1, 7 bases. CDR1 is KGHSH, CDR2 LQKENI, per germline. V was clipped by 4 bases and J by 1 base, with 18 bases between them. The CDR3 is 17 amino acids. CDR3 sequence (DNA): TGTGCCAGCTCACGCTCCTCAGGGGGAGGAGGCACAGATACGCAGTATTTT. Its translation is CASSRSSGGGGTDTQYF. Based on the CDR3 plus reference TRBV18 and TRBJ2-3, the full variable domain is NAGVMQNPRHLVRRRGQEARLRCSPMKGHSHVYWYRQLPEEGLKFMVYLQKENIIDESGMPKERFSAEFPKEGPSILRIQQVVRGDSAAYFCASSRSSGGGGTDTQYFGPGTRLTVL.

V and J are TRBV5-4 and TRBJ2-5; 7 bases are a match to TRBD1. The DNA matches TRBJ2-7 better at its end, which makes the J call doubtful. In germline, CDR1 is SGHNT, CDR2 YYREEE (reference sequence). The CDR3 consists of 14 residues. The CDR3 protein is CASSSGTDTYEQYF. The CDR3 DNA reads TGTGCCAGCAGCTCCGGGACAGATACCTACGAGCAGTACTTC.

J is TRBJ2-7 and V is TRBV5-6; TRBD1 is a possible D gene (8 bases). This CDR3 comprises 17 residues. Germline CDR1 SGHDT, CDR2 YYEEEE. Trimming removed 4 bases from V and 7 bases from J, with 27 bases in between. CDR3: CASSRATGGPGGGEQYF. The DNA for the CDR3 is TGTGCCAGCAGCCGAGCAACCGGGGGGCCAGGGGGCGGGGAGCAGTACTTC.

A single count supports this clone. This specimen includes other DNA sequences encoding the same CDR3. The chain couples TRBV2 to TRBJ1-6; 8 bases are shared with TRBD1. CDR1 SNHLY and CDR2 FYNNEI come from the germline V gene. CDR3 size: 14 residues. J was trimmed by 7 bases and V by 4 bases; bases with no gene match: 3. The CDR3 here is CASSVGQGNSPLHF. The CDR3 DNA sequence: TGTGCCAGCAGTGTTGGACAGGGAAATTCACCCCTCCACTTT.

The rearrangement uses TRBV9 and TRBJ2-5, with 7 positions matching TRBD1. Germline assignment: CDR1 SGDLS and CDR2 YYNGEE. J was trimmed by 5 bases and V by 4 bases; bases with no gene match: 11. The CDR3 is made up of 15 amino acids. CDR3 nucleotide sequence: TGTGCCAGCAGCTTCGGGACAGCCGGGATCGAGACCCAGTACTTC. It translates to CASSFGTAGIETQYF.